The T cell receptor (beta chain) under discussion was sequenced for a study of blood T cell repertoires in COVID-19. Study at large: The United States, Italy and Spain provided the acute and convalescent COVID-19 samples. The cDNA or gDNA used as material had been derived from T cells, B-cell-depleted T cells, or PBMCs.

In the authors' methods: Reference gene primer amplification in the assay estimated nucleated cell counts. Data came from immunoSEQ multiplex PCR; TCRdb stores just in-frame clones and leaves some out. D and trimming come from the DNA, and the V and J calls and clone size come from that table. The table has 90,000 to 120,000 clones, 85% to 90% seen once. This clone appeared once. This CDR3 is 10 amino acids long. J lost 11 bases, V lost 5 bases, and 4 bases had no gene match. The germline gives CDR1 GTSNPN, CDR2 SVGIG (reference sequence). This receptor was taken from a woman older than 75 with acute or convalescent COVID-19. The rearrangement joins TRBV30 to TRBJ2-5; TRBD1 matches at 8 bases. Sequencing input: peripheral blood. The CDR3 loop is CAWGQGGQYF. CDR3 sequence (DNA): TGTGCCTGGGGACAGGGAGGACAGTACTTC.